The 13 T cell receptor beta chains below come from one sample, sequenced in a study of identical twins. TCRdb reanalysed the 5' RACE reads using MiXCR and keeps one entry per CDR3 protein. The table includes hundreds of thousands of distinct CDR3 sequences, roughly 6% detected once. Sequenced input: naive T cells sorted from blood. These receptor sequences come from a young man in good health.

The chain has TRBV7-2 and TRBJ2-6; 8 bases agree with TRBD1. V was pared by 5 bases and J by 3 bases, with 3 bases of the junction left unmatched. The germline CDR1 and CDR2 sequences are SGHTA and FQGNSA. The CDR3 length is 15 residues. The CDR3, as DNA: TGTGCCAGCAGCCGACAGGGGAATGGGGCCAACGTCCTGACTTTC. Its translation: CASSRQGNGANVLTF.

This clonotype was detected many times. This CDR3 is CASSQPSPGTGVFTDTQYF. CDR3 DNA: TGTGCCAGCAGCCAACCCTCCCCCGGGACAGGGGTATTCACAGATACGCAGTATTTT. The chain combines TRBV11-2 with TRBJ2-3, with 10 bases that match TRBD1. Germline V CDR1 and CDR2: SGHAT, FQNNGV. Germline trimming cut 5 bases from V and 2 bases from J; bases unmatched to any gene: 16. The CDR3 consists of 19 residues.

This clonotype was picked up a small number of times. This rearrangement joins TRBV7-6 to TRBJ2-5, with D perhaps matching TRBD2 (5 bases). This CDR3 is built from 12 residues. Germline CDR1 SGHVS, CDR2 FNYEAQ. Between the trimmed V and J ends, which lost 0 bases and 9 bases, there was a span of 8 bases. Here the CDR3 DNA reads TGTGCCAGCAGCTTAGCGCCGGGGTCCCAGTACTTC. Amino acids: CASSLAPGSQYF.

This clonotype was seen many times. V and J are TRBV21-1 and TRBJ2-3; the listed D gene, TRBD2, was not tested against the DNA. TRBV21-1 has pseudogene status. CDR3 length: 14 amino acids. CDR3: CASNNGGSTDTQYF. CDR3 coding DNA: TGTGCCAGCAATAATGGCGGGAGCACAGATACGCAGTATTTT.

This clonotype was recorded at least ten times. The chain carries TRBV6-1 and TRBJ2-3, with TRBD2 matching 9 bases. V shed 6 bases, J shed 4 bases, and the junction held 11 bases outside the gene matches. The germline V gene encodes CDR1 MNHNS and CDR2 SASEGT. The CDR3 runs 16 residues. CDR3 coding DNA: TGTGCCAGCAGAACAGGACTAGCGATTGGACCAGATACGCAGTATTTT. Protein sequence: CASRTGLAIGPDTQYF.

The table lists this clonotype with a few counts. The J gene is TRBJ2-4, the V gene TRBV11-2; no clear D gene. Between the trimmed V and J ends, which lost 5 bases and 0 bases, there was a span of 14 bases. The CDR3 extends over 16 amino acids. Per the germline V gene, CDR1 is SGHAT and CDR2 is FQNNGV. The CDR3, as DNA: TGTGCCAGCAGCCCGAGGCCGGTGCTAGCCAAAAACATTCAGTACTTC. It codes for CASSPRPVLAKNIQYF. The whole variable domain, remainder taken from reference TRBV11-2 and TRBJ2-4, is EAGVAQSPRYKIIEKRQSVAFWCNPISGHATLYWYQQILGQGPKLLIQFQNNGVVDDSQLPKDRFSAERLKGVDSTLKIQPAKLEDSAVYLCASSPRPVLAKNIQYFGAGTRLSVL.

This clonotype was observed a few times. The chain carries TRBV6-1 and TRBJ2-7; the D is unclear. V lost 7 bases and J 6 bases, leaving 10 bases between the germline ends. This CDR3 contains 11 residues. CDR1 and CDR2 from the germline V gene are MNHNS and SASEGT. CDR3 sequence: CASINLREQYF. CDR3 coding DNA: TGTGCCAGCATTAACCTTCGCGAGCAGTACTTC.

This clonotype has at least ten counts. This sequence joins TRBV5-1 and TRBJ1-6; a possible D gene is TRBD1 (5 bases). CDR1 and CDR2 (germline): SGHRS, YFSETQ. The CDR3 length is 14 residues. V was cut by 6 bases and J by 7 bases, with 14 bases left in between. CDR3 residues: CASTSGTSNSPLHF. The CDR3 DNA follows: TGCGCCAGCACCTCCGGGACCTCCAATTCACCCCTCCACTTT.

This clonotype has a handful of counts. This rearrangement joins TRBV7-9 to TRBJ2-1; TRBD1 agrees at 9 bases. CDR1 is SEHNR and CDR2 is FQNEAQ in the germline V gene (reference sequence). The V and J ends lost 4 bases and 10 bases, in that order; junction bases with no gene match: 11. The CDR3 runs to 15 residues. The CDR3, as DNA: TGTGCCAGCAGCTCACGGGACAGGGCCTCCAGGGAGCAGTTCTTC. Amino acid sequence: CASSSRDRASREQFF.

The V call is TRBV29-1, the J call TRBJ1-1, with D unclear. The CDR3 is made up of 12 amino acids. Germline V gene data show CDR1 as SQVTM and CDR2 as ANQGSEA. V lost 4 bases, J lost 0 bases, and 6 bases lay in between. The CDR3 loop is CSVVHMNTEAFF. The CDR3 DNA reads TGCAGCGTTGTACATATGAACACTGAAGCTTTCTTT.

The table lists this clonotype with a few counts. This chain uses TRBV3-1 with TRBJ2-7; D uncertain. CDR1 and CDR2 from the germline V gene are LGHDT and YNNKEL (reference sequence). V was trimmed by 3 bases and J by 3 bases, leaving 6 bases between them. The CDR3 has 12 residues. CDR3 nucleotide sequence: TGTGCCAGCAGCCATAGCAACTACGAGCAGTACTTC. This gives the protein CASSHSNYEQYF.

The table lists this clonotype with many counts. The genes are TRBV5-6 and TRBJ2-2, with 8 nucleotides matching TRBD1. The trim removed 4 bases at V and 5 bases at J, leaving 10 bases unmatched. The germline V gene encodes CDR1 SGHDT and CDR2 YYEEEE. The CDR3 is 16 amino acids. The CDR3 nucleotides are TGTGCCAGCAGCCGGGGGCAGGGGGCGCGAACCGGGGAGCTGTTTTTT. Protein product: CASSRGQGARTGELFF.

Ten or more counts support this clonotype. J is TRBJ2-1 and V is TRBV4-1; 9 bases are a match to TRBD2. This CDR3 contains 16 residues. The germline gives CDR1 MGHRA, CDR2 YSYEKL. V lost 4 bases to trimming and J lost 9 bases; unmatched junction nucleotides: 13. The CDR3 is CASSPGAGGTVGEQFF. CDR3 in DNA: TGCGCCAGCAGCCCAGGGGCGGGAGGGACTGTGGGTGAGCAGTTCTTC.